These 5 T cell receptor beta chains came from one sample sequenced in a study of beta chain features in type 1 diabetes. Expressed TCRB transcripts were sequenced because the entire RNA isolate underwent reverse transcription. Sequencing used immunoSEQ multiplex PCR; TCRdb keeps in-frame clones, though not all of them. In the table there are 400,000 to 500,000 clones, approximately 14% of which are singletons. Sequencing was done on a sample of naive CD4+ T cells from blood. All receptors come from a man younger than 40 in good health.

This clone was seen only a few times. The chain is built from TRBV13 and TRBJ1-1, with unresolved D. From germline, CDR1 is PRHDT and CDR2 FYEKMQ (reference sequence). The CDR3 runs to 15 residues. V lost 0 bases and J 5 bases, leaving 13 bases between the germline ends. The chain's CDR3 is CASSLGVGSVTEAFF. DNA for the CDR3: TGTGCCAGCAGCTTAGGGGTGGGGAGCGTTACTGAAGCTTTCTTT.

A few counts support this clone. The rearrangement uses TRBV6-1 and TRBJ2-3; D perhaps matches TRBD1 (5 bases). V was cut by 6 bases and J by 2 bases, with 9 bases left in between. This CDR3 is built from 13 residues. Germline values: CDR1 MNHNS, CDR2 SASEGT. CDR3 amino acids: CASSPGITDTQYF. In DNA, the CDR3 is TGTGCCAGCAGCCCAGGGATCACAGATACGCAGTATTTT.

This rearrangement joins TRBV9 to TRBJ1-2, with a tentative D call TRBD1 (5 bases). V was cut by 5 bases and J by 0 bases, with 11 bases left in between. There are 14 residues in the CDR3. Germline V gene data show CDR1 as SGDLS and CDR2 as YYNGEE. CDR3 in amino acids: CASRREGANYGYTF. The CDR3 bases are TGTGCCAGCAGACGCGAAGGGGCTAACTATGGCTACACCTTC.

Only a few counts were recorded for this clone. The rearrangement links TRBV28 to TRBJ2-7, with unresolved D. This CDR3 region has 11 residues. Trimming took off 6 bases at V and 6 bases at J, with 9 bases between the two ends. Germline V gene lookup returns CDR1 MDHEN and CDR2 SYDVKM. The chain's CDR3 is CASSSSREQYV. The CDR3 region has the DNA TGTGCCAGCAGCTCGTCTCGCGAGCAGTACGTC.

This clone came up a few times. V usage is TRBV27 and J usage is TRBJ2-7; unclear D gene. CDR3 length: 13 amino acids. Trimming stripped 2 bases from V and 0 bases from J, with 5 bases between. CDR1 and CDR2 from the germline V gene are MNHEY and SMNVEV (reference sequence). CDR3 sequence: CASSLRFSYEQYF. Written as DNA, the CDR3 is TGTGCCAGCAGTTTAAGGTTCTCCTACGAGCAGTACTTC.